This paragraph reports one TCR beta chain. Its matching antigen is unknown. CDR1 is SGHRS, CDR2 YFSETQ, per germline. The germline V and J ends were trimmed by 10 bases and 10 bases, with 10 bases remaining between them. This CDR3 comprises 9 residues. TCRdb keeps only in-frame clones here, not all; method: immunoSEQ multiplex PCR. This sample has about 94,000 clones, with about 88% found just once. This entry is derived from a study of OX40 agonist ivuxolimab in advanced cancers. Findings and caveats of the study: The antigen specificity of the peripheral T cells (those that were expanded) was not determined. Expanded clones belonging to CD8+ T cells outnumbered, on average, those of CD4+. Certain nonresponders likewise exhibited a low normalized T-cell clonal expansion. At 0.1 to 3.0 mg/kg and by week 6, CD4+ and CD8+ T cells in the blood had expanded clonally.

This clonotype originated in an adult with an advanced solid tumor such as melanoma, head and neck, liver or kidney cancer. The rearrangement links TRBV5-1 to TRBJ2-3; D uncertain. Specimen: CD4+ or CD8+ T cells sorted from blood, collected in a trial of the OX40 agonist ivuxolimab. Written as DNA, the CDR3 is TGCGCCCCCCTACATCCGCAGTATTTT. Amino acids: CAPLHPQYF.